The 21 T cell receptor beta chains listed next were all sequenced from one sample in a study of breast tumors, draining lymph nodes, adjacent tissues. Samples came from axillary lymph nodes draining the breast cancer. TCRdb ran MiXCR on the multiplex PCR reads and lists one entry per CDR3 protein. The table lists some 130,000 distinct CDR3 sequences, roughly 20% of them singletons. Sequenced input: axillary lymph node tissue. Receptors originate from a female donor with breast cancer. Some clones in this sample may be carry-over from other donors' samples.

Concerning this clonotype: Just one base apart from a much larger clone, this may be a read error. The chain links TRBV30 to TRBJ1-4; D is unresolved. This CDR3 has 13 amino acids. Germline V CDR1 and CDR2: GTSNPN, SVGIG (reference sequence). Trimming took 7 bases from V and 6 from J, leaving 15 bases between them. The CDR3 DNA reads TGTGCCTCTTTCCGAGGGAGGGATGAAAAACTGTTTTTT. Translating it yields CASFRGRDEKLFF.

Only one count was recorded for this clonotype. A much larger clonotype is one base distant, so this may be a read error. The chain employs TRBV9 and TRBJ2-3, with 11 bases lining up with TRBD1. J was trimmed by 8 bases and V by 3 bases; bases with no gene match: 8. This CDR3 comprises 15 residues. Germline values: CDR1 SGDLS, CDR2 YYNGEE. The chain's CDR3 is CASSARDRGLGTQYF. The CDR3, as DNA: TGTGCCAGCAGCGCCCGGGACAGGGGGTTAGGTACGCAGTATTTT.

This clonotype has ten or more counts. The rearrangement links TRBV5-1 to TRBJ2-3, with 10 bases lining up with TRBD2. The CDR3 extends over 16 amino acids. Germline assignment: CDR1 SGHRS and CDR2 YFSETQ. After removal of 2 bases from V and 2 bases from J, the junction contained 5 bases not matched to a gene. CDR3 sequence (DNA): TGCGCCAGCAGCTTTGGCGGGACTAGCGCCACAGATACGCAGTATTTT. This gives the protein CASSFGGTSATDTQYF. Full variable domain (outside the CDR3, taken from reference TRBV5-1 and TRBJ2-3): KAGVTQTPRYLIKTRGQQVTLSCSPISGHRSVSWYQQTPGQGLQFLFEYFSETQRNKGNFPGRFSGRQFSNSRSEMNVSTLELGDSALYLCASSFGGTSATDTQYFGPGTRLTVL.

This clonotype has at least ten counts. The V call is TRBV6-6, the J call TRBJ2-1, with D tentatively TRBD2 (5 bases). The CDR3 contains 15 residues. CDR1 is MNHNY, CDR2 SVGAGI, per germline (reference sequence). Trimming shortened V by 2 bases and J by 3 bases, and 11 bases separated the two germline ends. The CDR3 loop is CASSYSPGVYNEQFF. In DNA, the CDR3 is TGTGCCAGCAGTTACAGCCCCGGGGTCTACAATGAGCAGTTCTTC.

About this clonotype: This may arise from a read error, as a much more abundant clone is one base away. The chain couples TRBV30 to TRBJ1-2; TRBD1 is a possible D gene (5 bases). Germline CDR1 is GTSNPN and CDR2 is SVGIG (reference sequence). Trimming took 2 bases from V and 3 from J, leaving 16 bases between them. The CDR3 is made up of 15 amino acids. In DNA, the CDR3 is TGTGCCTGGAGTTCCCCCCTTAGAGGGGACTATGGCTACACCTTC. Translating it yields CAWSSPLRGDYGYTF.

In its sample, this clonotype was seen many times. The chain has TRBV9 and TRBJ1-2; 8 bases line up with TRBD1. Trimming cost V 3 bases and J 1 base; bases outside gene matches: 11. Germline V gene lookup returns CDR1 SGDLS and CDR2 YYNGEE. This CDR3 has 17 amino acids. CDR3 sequence: CASSARTGSIGNYGYTF. Here the CDR3 DNA reads TGTGCCAGCAGCGCACGGACAGGGTCGATTGGTAACTATGGCTACACCTTC.

This clonotype was recorded a few times. The chain carries TRBV28 and TRBJ2-3; no definite D call. The germline V gene has CDR1 MDHEN and CDR2 SYDVKM. The CDR3 length is 16 residues. V was clipped by 2 bases and J by 3 bases, with 15 bases between them. The CDR3 DNA reads TGTGCCAGCAGTTTACCAAGCGACTTATCGACAGATACGCAGTATTTT. The encoded protein is CASSLPSDLSTDTQYF.

Ten or more counts support this clonotype. V gene TRBV5-1 combines with J gene TRBJ2-3; TRBD2 matches 10 bases. V was pared by 3 bases and J by 5 bases, with 6 bases of the junction left unmatched. CDR3 length: 15 amino acids. In germline, CDR1 is SGHRS, CDR2 YFSETQ. The CDR3: CASSSGRTSGDTQYF. The DNA for the CDR3 is TGCGCCAGCAGCTCGGGTAGGACTAGCGGAGATACGCAGTATTTT. The full variable domain, with the rest looked up from reference TRBV5-1 and TRBJ2-3, is KAGVTQTPRYLIKTRGQQVTLSCSPISGHRSVSWYQQTPGQGLQFLFEYFSETQRNKGNFPGRFSGRQFSNSRSEMNVSTLELGDSALYLCASSSGRTSGDTQYFGPGTRLTVL.

This clonotype was counted many times. The chain combines TRBV7-9 with TRBJ2-3; perhaps TRBD2 as D (6 bases). Trimming removed 1 base from V and 8 bases from J, with 13 bases in between. Germline CDR1 and CDR2: SEHNR and FQNEAQ (reference sequence). The CDR3 spans 14 residues. As DNA, the CDR3 is TGTGCCAGCAGCTTAGGGGGTCCAGCGGGTACGCAGTATTTT. Protein product: CASSLGGPAGTQYF.

A remark on this clonotype: Since the CDR3 does not end with the conserved phenylalanine or tryptophan, this likely comes from a read error. This chain joins TRBV28 and TRBJ2-7; D could derive from TRBD1 or TRBD2 (5 bases each). Germline V CDR1 and CDR2: MDHEN, SYDVKM. This CDR3 is 14 amino acids long. Trimming took off 5 bases at V and 2 bases at J, with 13 bases between the two ends. The CDR3 bases are TGTGCCAGCAGTCCCCCGGGACGGCCCTACGAGCAGTACCTC. Encoded protein: CASSPPGRPYEQYL.

This clonotype was observed at least ten times. This chain links TRBV29-1 with TRBJ2-3, with TRBD1 matching 9 bases. The V gene end was trimmed by 6 bases and the J gene end by 5 bases; junction bases not matched to a gene: 12. The CDR3 is made up of 15 amino acids. Per the germline V gene, CDR1 is SQVTM and CDR2 is ANQGSEA. In nucleotides, the CDR3 is TGCAGCGTGACCCTCCGGACAGGGGTAGGAGATACGCAGTATTTT. It is translated as CSVTLRTGVGDTQYF.

The sample holds many counts of this clonotype. The V and J genes are TRBV28 and TRBJ2-7, with 10 bases aligning to TRBD1. Trimming took 6 bases from V and 3 from J; bases not matched to a gene: 2. This CDR3 is built from 13 residues. In germline, CDR1 is MDHEN, CDR2 SYDVKM. CDR3 coding DNA: TGTGCCAGCAGACGGACAGGGGGCTACGAGCAGTACTTC. Residues: CASRRTGGYEQYF.

This clonotype has at least ten counts. This sequence joins TRBV6-6 and TRBJ2-5; a possible D gene is TRBD1 (6 bases). Germline V gives CDR1 MNHNY, CDR2 SVGAGI (reference sequence). The CDR3 has 14 amino acids. V shed 6 bases and J shed 2 bases, with 13 bases lying between them. CDR3 nucleotide sequence: TGTGCCAGCAGAACACAGGGTAAACAAGAGACCCAGTACTTC. Amino acid sequence: CASRTQGKQETQYF.

In its sample, this clonotype was seen many times. The rearrangement uses TRBV5-1 and TRBJ1-3; D uncertain. From germline, CDR1 is SGHRS and CDR2 YFSETQ. The V and J ends lost 0 bases and 3 bases respectively, with 13 bases between them. The CDR3 sequence is 16 residues long. The CDR3 nucleotides are TGCGCCAGCAGCTTGGCCCTCAGGTTGAATGGAAACACCATATATTTT. Translation gives CASSLALRLNGNTIYF.

This clonotype was seen at least ten times. The CDR3 sequence: CSAPTQGLAGAGYNEQFF. The CDR3 DNA reads TGCAGTGCTCCGACCCAAGGACTAGCGGGAGCTGGCTACAATGAGCAGTTCTTC. V gene TRBV20-1 combines with J gene TRBJ2-1, with 13 nucleotides matching TRBD2. The length of the CDR3 is 18 residues. Losses at the gene ends were 5 bases for V and 3 bases for J; bases not matched to a gene: 13. Germline lookup yields CDR1 DFQATT and CDR2 SNEGSKA (reference sequence).

In this sample, this clonotype turned up many times. This CDR3 is CSATTGTSSYNEQFF. The CDR3 DNA follows: TGCAGTGCAACAACCGGGACTAGTTCCTACAATGAGCAGTTCTTC. The V and J genes are TRBV20-1 and TRBJ2-1, with 8 nucleotides matching TRBD2. V was pared by 6 bases and J by 1 base, with 8 bases of the junction left unmatched. CDR1 is DFQATT and CDR2 is SNEGSKA in the germline V gene (reference sequence). There are 15 residues in the CDR3.

A note on this clonotype: With a much larger clone just one base away, this may be a read error. J is TRBJ2-7 and V is TRBV2; a weak D match, TRBD2 (5 bases). The length of the CDR3 is 17 residues. Germline CDR1 and CDR2: SNHLY and FYNNEI. Between the trimmed V and J ends, which lost 0 bases and 0 bases, there was a span of 15 bases. The CDR3 bases are TGTGCCAGCAGTGAAGCGCCCTTTGCGGGCATCTCCTACGAGCAGTACTTC. This gives the protein CASSEAPFAGISYEQYF.

There are many counts of this clonotype. The V and J genes are TRBV7-3 and TRBJ2-1; 8 nucleotides agree with TRBD1. Germline V gene lookup returns CDR1 SGHTA and CDR2 FQGTGA. V shed 6 bases and J 7 bases; nucleotides not matched to a gene: 5. CDR3 length equals 13 residues. CDR3 protein: CASSSDRGNEQFF. DNA for the CDR3: TGTGCCAGCAGTTCTGACAGGGGAAATGAGCAGTTCTTC.

In its sample, this clonotype was seen many times. V usage is TRBV30 and J usage is TRBJ2-1; TRBD2 matches at 9 bases. This CDR3 has 14 amino acids. V dropped 8 bases and J dropped 3; count of bases not matched to a gene: 8. Germline CDR1 GTSNPN, CDR2 SVGIG (reference sequence). This chain's CDR3 is CAGGTSRIYNEQFF. The CDR3 nucleotides are TGTGCCGGGGGGACTAGCAGAATCTACAATGAGCAGTTCTTC.

Remarks on this clonotype: Since a much larger clone is just one base distant, this may be a read error. In DNA form, the CDR3 reads TGTGCCAGTAGTAGAGCCGGGACTCACTTAGAGCAGTACTTC. Amino acids: CASSRAGTHLEQYF. The chain links TRBV19 to TRBJ2-7; D might be TRBD2 (6 bases). Germline V lookup: CDR1 LNHDA, CDR2 SQIVND (reference sequence). Trimming took 4 bases from V and 7 from J, leaving 17 bases between them. The CDR3 totals 14 residues.

This clonotype was seen at least ten times. The chain employs TRBV5-5 and TRBJ2-2; D possibly corresponds to TRBD1 (6 bases). The V gene lost 4 bases and the J gene lost 4 bases, with 14 bases spanning the gap. The CDR3 has 15 amino acids. Germline V gene lookup returns CDR1 SGHKS and CDR2 YYEKEE (reference sequence). In DNA form, the CDR3 reads TGTGCCAGCAGCCCCAACGAAGGGGGCACCGGGGAGCTGTTTTTT. Its protein product is CASSPNEGGTGELFF.